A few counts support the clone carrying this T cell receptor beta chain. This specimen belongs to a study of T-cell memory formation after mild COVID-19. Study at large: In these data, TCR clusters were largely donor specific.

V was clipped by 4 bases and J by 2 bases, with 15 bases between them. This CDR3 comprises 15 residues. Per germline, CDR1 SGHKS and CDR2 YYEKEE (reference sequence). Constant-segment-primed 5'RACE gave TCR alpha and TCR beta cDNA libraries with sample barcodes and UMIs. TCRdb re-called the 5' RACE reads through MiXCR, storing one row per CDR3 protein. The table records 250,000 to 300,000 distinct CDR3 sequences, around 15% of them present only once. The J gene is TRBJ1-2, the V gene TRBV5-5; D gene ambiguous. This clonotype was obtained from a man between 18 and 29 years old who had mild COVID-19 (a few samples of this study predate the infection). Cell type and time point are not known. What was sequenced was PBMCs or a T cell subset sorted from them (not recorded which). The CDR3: CASSPGANRNYGYTF. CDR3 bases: TGTGCCAGCAGCCCCGGCGCCAACCGAAACTATGGCTACACCTTC.